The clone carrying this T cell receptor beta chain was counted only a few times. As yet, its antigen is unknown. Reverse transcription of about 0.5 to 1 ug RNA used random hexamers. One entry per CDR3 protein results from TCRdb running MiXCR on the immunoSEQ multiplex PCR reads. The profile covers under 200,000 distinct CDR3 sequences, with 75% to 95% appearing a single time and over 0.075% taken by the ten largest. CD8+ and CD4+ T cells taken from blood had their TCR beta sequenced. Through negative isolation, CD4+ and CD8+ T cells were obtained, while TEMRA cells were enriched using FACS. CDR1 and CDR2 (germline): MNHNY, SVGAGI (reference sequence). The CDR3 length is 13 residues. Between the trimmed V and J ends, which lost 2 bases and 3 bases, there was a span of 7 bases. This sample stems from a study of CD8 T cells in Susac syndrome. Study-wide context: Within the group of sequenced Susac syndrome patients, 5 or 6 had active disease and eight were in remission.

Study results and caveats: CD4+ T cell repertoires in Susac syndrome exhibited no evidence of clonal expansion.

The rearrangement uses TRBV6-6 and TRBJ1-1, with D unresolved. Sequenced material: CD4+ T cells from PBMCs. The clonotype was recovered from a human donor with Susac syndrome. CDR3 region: CASSYNGDTEAFF. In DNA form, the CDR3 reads TGTGCCAGCAGTTACAACGGTGACACTGAAGCTTTCTTT.